Each of the 27 T cell receptor beta chains below was sequenced from the same sample in a study of T cell responses to AZD1222 COVID-19 vaccine. The protocol was immunoSEQ multiplex PCR, while the TCRdb copy is restricted to in-frame clones and leaves out a portion. The data contain 85,000 to 100,000 clones, approximately 91% of them singletons. The specimen was peripheral blood, collected on day 0 of AZD1222 vaccination. These receptors were taken from an adult in good health.

The chain is built from TRBV5-1 and TRBJ2-3; D is uncertain. V lost 4 bases to trimming and J lost 0 bases, with 9 bases between them. Germline V gives CDR1 SGHRS, CDR2 YFSETQ. CDR3 length: 14 residues. For the CDR3, the DNA is TGCGCCAGCAGCCGGACGGTAAGCACAGATACGCAGTATTTT. Amino acid sequence: CASSRTVSTDTQYF.

This clone was recorded once. This sequence joins TRBV6-4 and TRBJ1-1, with D perhaps matching TRBD1 (6 bases). Germline assignment: CDR1 MRHNA and CDR2 SNTAGT. The germline V and J ends were trimmed by 6 bases and 6 bases, with 29 bases remaining between them. The CDR3 runs 18 residues. The DNA for the CDR3 is TGTGCCAGCAGCCGGAGCGGGGACATGGACATCCAACGCGCTGAAGCTTTCTTT. Amino acids: CASSRSGDMDIQRAEAFF.

V gene TRBV19 combines with J gene TRBJ1-2; D gene ambiguous. The CDR3 runs to 15 residues. V gave up 1 base and J gave up 1 base, with 10 bases separating them. Germline V gene data show CDR1 as LNHDA and CDR2 as SQIVND (reference sequence). The CDR3 protein is CASSIVRTFNYGYTF. As DNA, the CDR3 is TGTGCCAGTAGTATAGTTCGGACGTTTAACTATGGCTACACCTTC.

The chain links TRBV7-3 to TRBJ2-1; no reliable D call. Per germline, CDR1 SGHTA and CDR2 FQGTGA. Trimming removed 1 base from V and 2 bases from J, with 12 bases in between. The CDR3 is 16 amino acids. As DNA, the CDR3 is TGTGCCAGCAGCTTAAGTATAGGACCCCCCTACAATGAGCAGTTCTTC. It translates to CASSLSIGPPYNEQFF.

The J gene is TRBJ2-1, the V gene TRBV7-9; D is undetermined. Per the germline V gene, CDR1 is SEHNR and CDR2 is FQNEAQ (reference sequence). CDR3 length: 11 residues. The germline V and J ends were trimmed by 1 base and 9 bases, with 4 bases remaining between them. The CDR3 sequence is CASSLGGEQFF. Here the CDR3 DNA reads TGTGCCAGCAGCTTAGGCGGTGAGCAGTTCTTC.

The chain combines TRBV4-2 with TRBJ1-1, with TRBD1 matching over 10 bases. Germline CDR1 LGHNA, CDR2 YNFKEQ. The length of the CDR3 is 14 residues. V shed 0 bases, J shed 6 bases, and the junction held 1 base outside the gene matches. CDR3 amino acids: CASSQETGGSEAFF. In DNA form, the CDR3 reads TGTGCCAGCAGCCAAGAGACAGGGGGCTCTGAAGCTTTCTTT.

V and J are TRBV12-3 or TRBV12-4 and TRBJ1-2; possibly TRBD1 for D (6 bases). The CDR3 sequence is 12 residues long. Trimming removed 5 bases at V and 7 bases at J, with 11 bases between. The CDR3 DNA follows: TGTGCCAGCAGTGGACAGTCGGGTGGCTACACCTTC. It codes for CASSGQSGGYTF.

This chain connects TRBV9 to TRBJ1-2; TRBD1 might be the D (5 bases). Per germline, CDR1 SGDLS and CDR2 YYNGEE. The CDR3 spans 14 residues. V shed 0 bases and J shed 4 bases, with 10 bases lying between them. The CDR3 nucleotides are TGTGCCAGCAGCGTAGCTCCCGGGGGCTATGGCTACACCTTC. This gives the protein CASSVAPGGYGYTF.

The V call is TRBV19, the J call TRBJ1-4; D remains unclear. The CDR3 runs 14 residues. Trimming shortened V by 7 bases and J by 0 bases, and 9 bases separated the two germline ends. CDR1 and CDR2 (germline): LNHDA, SQIVND (reference sequence). In DNA, the CDR3 is TGTGCCAGTAAGTTTGGCACAACTAATGAAAAACTGTTTTTT. This translates into CASKFGTTNEKLFF.

V and J are TRBV9 and TRBJ2-1, with 7 nucleotides matching TRBD1. V shed 0 bases and J 5 bases; nucleotides not matched to a gene: 17. From germline, CDR1 is SGDLS and CDR2 YYNGEE. The CDR3 spans 19 residues. CDR3 in amino acids: CASSVAFPDRASRDNEQFF. CDR3 coding DNA: TGTGCCAGCAGCGTAGCCTTCCCTGACAGGGCCTCTAGAGACAATGAGCAGTTCTTC.

This rearrangement joins TRBV28 to TRBJ1-3; no clear D. Germline lookup yields CDR1 MDHEN and CDR2 SYDVKM. The ends were cut back, 4 bases at V and 4 bases at J, with 8 bases in the middle. The CDR3 sequence is 13 residues long. The CDR3 DNA follows: TGTGCCAGCAGTTCGCCACAGGGAAACACCATATATTTT. Protein sequence: CASSSPQGNTIYF.

The chain joins TRBV6-1 to TRBJ1-2; D ambiguous. The CDR3 is 17 amino acids. Trimming left V 3 bases short and J 1 base short, with 18 bases between. Germline V CDR1 and CDR2: MNHNS, SASEGT. The CDR3, as DNA: TGTGCCAGCAGTGATTCGGGAGACCACCGATATAACTATGGCTACACCTTC. Protein product: CASSDSGDHRYNYGYTF.

The chain employs TRBV29-1 and TRBJ1-2; D call uncertain. CDR1 and CDR2 (germline): SQVTM, ANQGSEA. The CDR3 is 17 amino acids. V dropped 2 bases and J dropped 4 bases, with 23 bases sitting between them. The CDR3 DNA is TGCAGCGTTGAAACTCGGGAGATTACCCTATCGATCTATGGCTACACCTTC. Amino acids: CSVETREITLSIYGYTF. The entire variable domain, with the rest obtained from reference TRBV29-1 and TRBJ1-2, is as follows: SAVISQKPSRDICQRGTSLTIQCQVDSQVTMMFWYRQQPGQSLTLIATANQGSEATYESGFVIDKFPISRPNLTFSTLTVSNMSPEDSSIYLCSVETREITLSIYGYTFGSGTRLTVV.

The chain recombines TRBV6-5 with TRBJ2-1, with D perhaps TRBD1 or TRBD2 (7 bases each). Per germline, CDR1 MNHEY and CDR2 SVGAGI. Trimming took off 5 bases at V and 10 bases at J, with 18 bases between the two ends. The CDR3 loop spans 14 amino acids. The CDR3 here is CASSTRGRTGEQFF. CDR3 in DNA: TGTGCCAGCAGTACGCGGGGGAGGACAGGCGAGCAGTTCTTC.

V usage is TRBV28 and J usage is TRBJ1-1; D gene uncertain. The CDR3 runs 11 residues. Germline CDR1 is MDHEN and CDR2 is SYDVKM. Trimming shortened V by 6 bases and J by 4 bases, and 6 bases separated the two germline ends. The CDR3 loop reads CASRSITEAFF. DNA of the CDR3: TGTGCCAGCAGGTCTATCACTGAAGCTTTCTTT.

The CDR3 sequence is CASSPRQGRAGGYTF. The CDR3 coding sequence is TGTGCCAGCAGCCCGAGACAGGGCCGGGCGGGCGGCTACACCTTC. The gene calls are TRBV2 and TRBJ1-2, with 7 bases fitting TRBD1. CDR1 and CDR2 (germline): SNHLY, FYNNEI. This CDR3 spans 15 amino acids. V lost 6 bases to trimming and J lost 8 bases; unmatched junction nucleotides: 15. Combining the CDR3 with reference TRBV2 and TRBJ1-2 gives the whole variable domain EPEVTQTPSHQVTQMGQEVILRCVPISNHLYFYWYRQILGQKVEFLVSFYNNEISEKSEIFDDQFSVERPDGSNFTLKIRSTKLEDSAMYFCASSPRQGRAGGYTFGSGTRLTVV.

This rearrangement joins TRBV3-1 (or the pseudogene TRBV3-2) to TRBJ1-3, with D unresolved. There are 11 residues in the CDR3. Per the germline V gene, CDR1 is LGHDT and CDR2 is YNNKEL (reference sequence). Trimming took 1 base from V and 5 from J, leaving 0 bases between them. Here the CDR3 DNA reads TGTGCCAGCAGCCAAGGAAACACCATATATTTT. Translation gives CASSQGNTIYF.

The chain employs TRBV6-2 or TRBV6-3 and TRBJ1-5; D uncertain. CDR3 length: 14 residues. Between the trimmed V and J ends, which lost 3 bases and 4 bases, there was a span of 10 bases. Germline values: CDR1 MNHEY, CDR2 SVGEGT. The CDR3 DNA reads as TGTGCCAGCAGTTATGCTTGGTTGAATCAGCCCCAGCATTTT. It yields the protein CASSYAWLNQPQHF.

This chain connects TRBV12-5 to TRBJ2-5; D is uncertain. Germline CDR1 reads LGHNT; CDR2 reads FRNRAP. The CDR3 covers 15 residues. V was trimmed by 4 bases and J by 1 base, leaving 13 bases between them. The CDR3 sequence: CASGSSKTAQETQYF. CDR3 in DNA: TGTGCTAGTGGTTCCTCCAAAACTGCCCAAGAGACCCAGTACTTC.

This chain connects TRBV5-1 to TRBJ1-6, with no clear D. The V and J ends lost 2 bases and 10 bases respectively, with 16 bases between them. This CDR3 comprises 15 residues. The germline gives CDR1 SGHRS, CDR2 YFSETQ. This chain's CDR3 is CASSFQLDVGSPLHF. The CDR3 DNA is TGCGCCAGCAGCTTTCAGTTGGACGTGGGCTCACCCCTCCACTTT.

V usage is TRBV3-1 (or the pseudogene TRBV3-2) and J usage is TRBJ1-1; TRBD1 agrees at 7 bases. V shed 4 bases and J 11 bases; nucleotides not matched to a gene: 7. The CDR3 loop spans 12 amino acids. Germline V gene data show CDR1 as LGHDT and CDR2 as YNNKEL (reference sequence). CDR3: CASSPLGTEAFF. CDR3 bases: TGTGCCAGCAGCCCCCTCGGGACAGAGGCTTTCTTT.

This chain uses TRBV12-3 or TRBV12-4 with TRBJ1-1, with 7 positions matching TRBD1. This CDR3 contains 12 residues. J gave up 10 bases and V 0 bases, and 2 bases lay outside the gene matches. This CDR3 is CASSLAHRGAFF. CDR3 DNA sequence: TGTGCCAGCAGTTTAGCCCACAGGGGAGCTTTCTTT.

The V and J genes are TRBV6-5 and TRBJ2-7, with TRBD2 as a possible D gene (6 bases). CDR3 length equals 16 residues. Germline CDR1 MNHEY, CDR2 SVGAGI. V shed 6 bases and J shed 3 bases, with 21 bases lying between them. CDR3 nucleotide sequence: TGTGCCAGCAGCTACCGGGCGGGATCAAAGCTCTACGAGCAGTACTTC. It translates to CASSYRAGSKLYEQYF.

This chain joins TRBV19 and TRBJ1-2, with 8 nucleotides matching TRBD1. The trim removed 5 bases at V and 0 bases at J, leaving 2 bases unmatched. This CDR3 has 14 amino acids. Germline CDR1 LNHDA, CDR2 SQIVND (reference sequence). CDR3 loop: CASSDRGANYGYTF. In DNA, the CDR3 is TGTGCCAGTAGTGACAGGGGCGCTAACTATGGCTACACCTTC.

V gene TRBV11-3 combines with J gene TRBJ2-2; D is ambiguous. The CDR3 extends over 13 amino acids. CDR1 and CDR2 from the germline V gene are SGHNT and YENEEA. Trimming pared 5 bases from V and 4 bases from J, leaving 8 bases between. DNA for the CDR3: TGTGCCAGCAGCCCCCCGTCCACCGGGGAGCTGTTTTTT. This sequence encodes CASSPPSTGELFF.

This rearrangement joins TRBV7-9 to TRBJ1-2, with D possibly matching TRBD1 (5 bases). CDR3 length equals 14 residues. Germline V gene lookup returns CDR1 SEHNR and CDR2 FQNEAQ (reference sequence). Trimming left V 5 bases short and J 5 bases short, with 15 bases between. DNA for the CDR3: TGTGCCAGCAGCAAAAGCAGGGAGGGGTATGGCTACACCTTC. Protein: CASSKSREGYGYTF.

The chain carries TRBV9 and TRBJ1-1; 10 nucleotides align to TRBD1. Germline loops: CDR1 SGDLS, CDR2 YYNGEE. Germline trimming cut 3 bases from V and 3 bases from J; bases unmatched to any gene: 11. The CDR3 sequence is 17 residues long. The CDR3 reads CASSAKERQGAYTEAFF. In DNA, the CDR3 is TGTGCCAGCAGCGCGAAAGAGAGACAGGGGGCTTACACTGAAGCTTTCTTT.